The 31 T cell receptor beta chains below all came from one sample that was sequenced in a study of T-cell reconstitution after alpha-beta-depleted transplantation in children. Unique molecular identifiers were used in preparing the TCRbeta library. MiXCR, applied by TCRdb to the PCR reads, yields one record per CDR3 protein. The sample records fewer than 400,000 distinct CDR3 sequences, just over 20% being singletons. The specimen comprised PBMCs from the stem cell graft donor, sampled from the stem cell graft. The receptors come from a human donor who donated a stem cell graft to a child with acute myeloid leukemia.

The DNA of the CDR3 is TGTGCCAGCAGTGACCACCGGGGCCTCTCTGGAAACACCATATATTTT. Protein product: CASSDHRGLSGNTIYF. The chain employs TRBV25-1 and TRBJ1-3; a possible D gene is TRBD1 (5 bases). Germline V gene data show CDR1 as MGHDK and CDR2 as SYGVNS. The CDR3 sequence is 16 residues long. Trimming stripped 3 bases from V and 0 bases from J, with 12 bases between.

Here the CDR3 DNA reads TGCAGCGGGGGGGGATCGTCTAGCGGGAGTGTCGCCTACAATGAGCAGTTCTTC. It translates to CSGGGSSSGSVAYNEQFF. The chain links TRBV29-1 to TRBJ2-1, with 10 bases that match TRBD2. V shed 7 bases and J 2 bases; nucleotides not matched to a gene: 17. The germline CDR1 and CDR2 sequences are SQVTM and ANQGSEA. This CDR3 has 18 residues.

The V gene is TRBV12-3 or TRBV12-4, the J gene TRBJ1-1; tentatively, D is TRBD1 (6 bases). The V and J ends lost 3 bases and 8 bases respectively, with 13 bases between them. This CDR3 is built from 13 residues. This chain's CDR3 is CASSFGDTLEAFF. CDR3 sequence (DNA): TGTGCCAGCAGTTTTGGGGACACCTTAGAAGCTTTCTTT.

This chain connects TRBV4-1 to TRBJ2-1; 16 bases fit TRBD2. CDR3 length: 22 amino acids. After removal of 0 bases from V and 1 base from J, the junction contained 12 bases not matched to a gene. CDR1 is MGHRA and CDR2 is YSYEKL in the germline V gene. The CDR3 reads CASSQDRGAGTSGRGSYNEQFF. In DNA, the CDR3 is TGCGCCAGCAGCCAAGATAGGGGAGCCGGGACTAGCGGGAGGGGTTCCTACAATGAGCAGTTCTTC.

The chain recombines TRBV12-3 or TRBV12-4 with TRBJ2-3, with 8 bases identical to TRBD2. V lost 4 bases, J lost 6 bases, and 12 bases stayed unmatched. This CDR3 is built from 16 residues. CDR3 bases: TGTGCCAGCAGTTACCTAGCGGGCGCGACCGTGGATACGCAGTATTTT. Translating it yields CASSYLAGATVDTQYF.

For this clonotype: This may stem from a read error, because a much larger clone lies one nucleotide away. The gene calls are TRBV4-1 and TRBJ2-7; possible D gene TRBD1, 8 bases. The CDR3 sequence is 13 residues long. Germline CDR1 MGHRA, CDR2 YSYEKL. V lost 4 bases and J lost 5, with 12 bases in between. CDR3 sequence: CASSRTGRDEQYF. The CDR3 nucleotides read TGCGCCAGCAGCCGGACAGGGAGGGACGAGCAGTACTTC.

The chain combines TRBV5-1 with TRBJ1-1; D not resolved. This CDR3 region has 15 residues. The V gene's germline CDR1 is SGHRS and CDR2 YFSETQ. Trimming shortened V by 2 bases and J by 3 bases, and 14 bases separated the two germline ends. The CDR3 sequence: CASSFSFGVDTEAFF. CDR3 in DNA: TGCGCCAGCAGCTTTAGTTTCGGGGTCGACACTGAAGCTTTCTTT.

The chain links TRBV28 to TRBJ1-1; D gene ambiguous. Trimming removed 6 bases at V and 4 bases at J, with 15 bases between. CDR1 is MDHEN and CDR2 is SYDVKM in the germline V gene. The CDR3 is 14 amino acids. The DNA for the CDR3 is TGTGCCAGCAGGAGTCCAATTGGAGGCACTGAAGCTTTCTTT. Protein: CASRSPIGGTEAFF.

This clonotype was recorded a few times. The chain is built from TRBV24-1 and TRBJ1-5; no definite D call. Germline CDR1 and CDR2: KGHDR and SFDVKD. The ends were cut back, 4 bases at V and 7 bases at J, with 7 bases in the middle. The length of the CDR3 is 12 residues. CDR3 region: CATSEEEQPQHF. The DNA for the CDR3 is TGTGCCACCAGTGAAGAGGAGCAGCCCCAGCATTTT.

The chain joins TRBV25-1 to TRBJ2-7; D unresolved. There are 16 residues in the CDR3. V was clipped by 2 bases and J by 0 bases, with 14 bases between them. The germline V gene has CDR1 MGHDK and CDR2 SYGVNS. DNA for the CDR3: TGTGCCAGCAGTGAAGTAGTAAATAAGGTCTCCTACGAGCAGTACTTC. Translation gives CASSEVVNKVSYEQYF.

This clonotype was seen a few times. This sequence joins TRBV4-1 and TRBJ1-2; TRBD1 aligns across 7 bases. Germline loops: CDR1 MGHRA, CDR2 YSYEKL. Trimming at V came to 2 bases and at J to 0 bases, leaving 6 bases not matched to a gene. The CDR3 sequence is 16 residues long. CDR3 residues: CASSQLGTAANYGYTF. In DNA, the CDR3 is TGCGCCAGCAGCCAACTCGGGACAGCTGCTAACTATGGCTACACCTTC.

This clonotype was counted between two and nine times. This chain joins TRBV20-1 and TRBJ2-4; D might be TRBD1 or TRBD2, each matching 5 bases. Trimming removed 5 bases at V and 2 bases at J, with 19 bases between. Germline V gene lookup returns CDR1 DFQATT and CDR2 SNEGSKA (reference sequence). The CDR3 totals 16 residues. CDR3 coding DNA: TGCAGTGCTTCAACGGGACCGGGGAAGTCCAAAAACATTCAGTACTTC. This sequence encodes CSASTGPGKSKNIQYF.

The chain combines TRBV11-3 with TRBJ2-1, with 8 bases that match TRBD2. This CDR3 spans 16 amino acids. The ends lost 5 bases at V and 2 bases at J; junction bases unmatched: 8. The V gene's germline CDR1 is SGHNT and CDR2 YENEEA. The CDR3 bases are TGTGCCAGCAGCGACATCCGGACTAGCCCCTACAATGAGCAGTTCTTC. This gives the protein CASSDIRTSPYNEQFF.

The chain combines TRBV27 with TRBJ1-5; a possible D gene is TRBD1 (5 bases). Trimming took off 4 bases at V and 3 bases at J, with 10 bases between the two ends. Germline CDR1 MNHEY, CDR2 SMNVEV (reference sequence). CDR3 size: 14 residues. The CDR3 is CASSSTGPNQPQHF. CDR3 bases: TGTGCCAGCAGTTCCACAGGTCCCAATCAGCCCCAGCATTTT.

This chain uses TRBV5-1 with TRBJ2-1; perhaps TRBD2 as D (6 bases). This CDR3 contains 15 residues. Germline V gene data show CDR1 as SGHRS and CDR2 as YFSETQ. Trimming took 0 bases from V and 7 from J, leaving 14 bases between them. CDR3 amino acids: CASSLGLEAGNEQFF. CDR3 bases: TGCGCCAGCAGCTTGGGGCTAGAGGCGGGGAATGAGCAGTTCTTC.

This clonotype came up many times. V usage is TRBV24-1 and J usage is TRBJ2-3, with D hard to call. With 3 bases removed from V and 0 bases from J, the gap between germline ends came to 6 bases. Germline V gene sequence: CDR1 KGHDR, CDR2 SFDVKD. The CDR3 has 14 amino acids. CDR3 nucleotides: TGTGCCACCAGTGATCGCTCTAGCACAGATACGCAGTATTTT. Protein: CATSDRSSTDTQYF.

In DNA form, the CDR3 reads TGCGCCAGCAGCTGGACCCCGGGACCCCTAGAGACCCAGTACTTC. This translates into CASSWTPGPLETQYF. The genes are TRBV5-1 and TRBJ2-5; D is tentatively TRBD1 or TRBD2 (5 bases each). This CDR3 spans 15 amino acids. With 3 bases removed from V and 4 bases from J, the gap between germline ends came to 16 bases. Germline assignment: CDR1 SGHRS and CDR2 YFSETQ.

The chain combines TRBV5-5 with TRBJ2-2; the D gene is possibly TRBD2 (6 bases). Germline CDR1 and CDR2: SGHKS and YYEKEE (reference sequence). CDR3 length: 18 amino acids. V lost 4 bases, J lost 12 bases, and 31 bases lay in between. The CDR3 DNA follows: TGTGCCAGCAGCCCCTACGGGAGTAGCGGCGACACCGGGGAGCAGCTGTTTTTT. This encodes CASSPYGSSGDTGEQLFF.

This clonotype has just one count. A much larger clone differs from this one at a single base, so this may be a read error. The rearrangement links TRBV7-3 to TRBJ2-7, with TRBD2 identical over 8 bases. Germline CDR1 is SGHTA and CDR2 is FQGTGA. This CDR3 spans 14 amino acids. The CDR3 reads CASSLIAGTYERYF. CDR3 nucleotides: TGTGCCAGCAGCTTAATAGCGGGAACCTACGAGCGGTACTTC. Looking up the rest from reference TRBV7-3 and TRBJ2-7 gives the full variable domain: GAGVSQTPSNKVTEKGKYVELRCDPISGHTALYWYRQSLGQGPEFLIYFQGTGAADDSGLPNDRFFAVRPEGSVSTLKIQRTERGDSAVYLCASSLIAGTYERYFGPGTRLTVT.

The rearrangement uses TRBV20-1 and TRBJ2-7; TRBD2 agrees at 7 bases. Per the germline V gene, CDR1 is DFQATT and CDR2 is SNEGSKA (reference sequence). V was clipped by 6 bases and J by 2 bases; unmatched bases: 10. The length of the CDR3 is 14 residues. In DNA form, the CDR3 reads TGCAGTGCCCACGTTCGAAGCGGGACCTACGAGCAGTACTTC. Its protein product is CSAHVRSGTYEQYF.

The chain recombines TRBV29-1 with TRBJ2-3; D is unresolved. The CDR3 covers 15 residues. The V end was cut by 8 bases, the J end by 4 bases, with 22 bases between. CDR1 is SQVTM and CDR2 is ANQGSEA in the germline V gene. The CDR3 spells CSFSLDLSPPDTQYF. In nucleotides, the CDR3 is TGCAGCTTCTCACTGGACCTTTCCCCCCCAGATACGCAGTATTTT.

This clonotype was counted between two and nine times. This chain joins TRBV28 and TRBJ2-7; TRBD2 matches 8 bases. Germline assignment: CDR1 MDHEN and CDR2 SYDVKM. V gave up 4 bases and J gave up 2 bases; unmatched junction bases: 7. This CDR3 is 15 amino acids long. CDR3 coding DNA: TGTGCCAGCAGTTCCCCGACTAGCGATACCTACGAGCAGTACTTC. Protein product: CASSSPTSDTYEQYF. Using reference TRBV28 and TRBJ2-7 for the parts outside the CDR3, the full variable domain is DVKVTQSSRYLVKRTGEKVFLECVQDMDHENMFWYRQDPGLGLRLIYFSYDVKMKEKGDIPEGYSVSREKKERFSLILESASTNQTSMYLCASSSPTSDTYEQYFGPGTRLTVT.

The V and J genes are TRBV12-3 or TRBV12-4 and TRBJ2-2; D might be TRBD2 (5 bases). The CDR3 runs to 13 residues. V gave up 7 bases and J gave up 7 bases, with 13 bases separating them. CDR3 residues: CASIRTGIGELFF. The CDR3 nucleotides are TGTGCCAGCATCAGGACGGGGATCGGGGAGCTGTTTTTT.

The CDR3: CASSETSGPYEQYF. The CDR3 region has the DNA TGTGCCAGCAGTGAGACTAGCGGGCCCTACGAGCAGTACTTC. The V call is TRBV6-1, the J call TRBJ2-7, with 10 bases matching TRBD2. This CDR3 is built from 14 residues. The V gene's germline CDR1 is MNHNS and CDR2 SASEGT. Unmatched junction bases numbered 1, after V lost 3 bases and J lost 2 bases.

The V call is TRBV12-3 or TRBV12-4, the J call TRBJ1-5, with 8 bases matching TRBD1. This CDR3 is built from 15 residues. V dropped 3 bases and J dropped 12; count of bases not matched to a gene: 13. In DNA form, the CDR3 reads TGTGCCAGCAGTTTGGACAGGGACCCCTTCCGGAGCCAGCATTTT. This encodes CASSLDRDPFRSQHF.

V gene TRBV27 combines with J gene TRBJ2-7, with D unresolved. V lost 0 bases, J lost 1 base, and 7 bases lay in between. The CDR3 contains 14 residues. Per germline, CDR1 MNHEY and CDR2 SMNVEV (reference sequence). Here the CDR3 reads CASSLSSRSYEQYF. As DNA, the CDR3 is TGTGCCAGCAGTTTATCGAGCCGGTCCTACGAGCAGTACTTC.

The CDR3 spells CASRRWWYNEQFF. In nucleotides, the CDR3 is TGTGCCAGCAGGAGGTGGTGGTACAATGAGCAGTTCTTC. The chain combines TRBV27 with TRBJ2-1; no definite D call. CDR1 and CDR2 from the germline V gene are MNHEY and SMNVEV (reference sequence). The CDR3 loop spans 13 amino acids. Trimming left V 6 bases short and J 4 bases short, with 10 bases between.

The chain couples TRBV12-3 or TRBV12-4 to TRBJ2-2; 7 positions match TRBD2. J gave up 7 bases and V 6 bases, and 14 bases lay outside the gene matches. There are 16 residues in the CDR3. In DNA form, the CDR3 reads TGTGCCAGCAGCCTCCTAGCGGTTACCAGCGGCGGGGAGCTGTTTTTT. Translation gives CASSLLAVTSGGELFF.

This clonotype has a handful of counts. The chain combines TRBV28 with TRBJ2-7, with D possibly matching TRBD2 (7 bases). V shed 7 bases and J shed 6 bases, with 13 bases lying between them. The CDR3 length is 12 residues. CDR1 MDHEN and CDR2 SYDVKM come from the germline V gene. CDR3 loop: CASMGGGGEQYF. CDR3 DNA: TGTGCCAGCATGGGGGGAGGGGGCGAGCAGTACTTC.

This clonotype turned up a few times. V is TRBV12-3 or TRBV12-4 and J is TRBJ1-1; 9 nucleotides line up with TRBD1. With V trimmed by 6 bases and J by 7 bases, 6 bases remained unmatched. CDR3 length: 13 amino acids. CDR3 sequence reads: CASSQQGAREAFF. The CDR3 DNA sequence: TGTGCCAGCAGCCAACAGGGGGCCCGTGAAGCTTTCTTT.

This clonotype was recorded at least ten times. The J gene is TRBJ2-1, the V gene TRBV7-6; 8 nucleotides align to TRBD2. With 1 base clipped from V and 1 base from J, the junction kept 3 bases outside the gene matches. CDR1 and CDR2 (germline): SGHVS, FNYEAQ. The CDR3 length is 16 residues. CDR3 region: CASSLGASGSYNEQFF. CDR3 sequence (DNA): TGTGCCAGCAGCTTAGGGGCTAGCGGGTCCTACAATGAGCAGTTCTTC. The full variable domain, rest sourced from reference TRBV7-6 and TRBJ2-1, is GAGVSQSPRYKVTKRGQDVALRCDPISGHVSLYWYRQALGQGPEFLTYFNYEAQQDKSGLPNDRFSAERPEGSISTLTIQRTEQRDSAMYRCASSLGASGSYNEQFFGPGTRLTVL.